A selection of T cell receptor beta chains follows, all from one sample in a study of blood T cell repertoires in COVID-19. This table comes from immunoSEQ multiplex PCR, and its TCRdb copy is limited to in-frame clones, with some not included. Among 380,000 or so clones listed, over 65% were seen once. The material sequenced was peripheral blood. The receptor set was obtained from a human donor with acute or convalescent COVID-19. The donor label of this sample is uncertain. Both conserved end residues are part of each CDR3. A D gene is named only where the DNA matches it firmly. Where a row states a size, it is once, few, many or the class of an expanded clone; other rows omit it.

CDR3: CASSPRGQYSNQPQHF
DNA: TGTGCCAGCTCCCCAAGGGGCCAGTATAGCAATCAGCCCCAGCATTTT
V: TRBV18
D: NA
size: NA
J: TRBJ1-5

CDR3: CATGPSRGTQYF
DNA: TGTGCCACCGGACCTTCTCGGGGGACCCAGTACTTC
V: TRBV7-2
D: NA
size: NA
J: TRBJ2-5

CDR3: CASSGRSSGTEAFF
DNA: TGTGCCAGCAGTGGGAGGAGTAGTGGCACTGAAGCTTTCTTT
V: TRBV2
D: NA
size: NA
J: TRBJ1-1

CDR3: CASSLSGNNEQFF
DNA: TGTGCCAGCAGCTTATCAGGGAACAATGAGCAGTTCTTC
V: TRBV7-7
D: NA
size: once
J: TRBJ2-1

CDR3: CASGSSGPYEQYF
DNA: TGTGCCAGTGGCTCTAGCGGACCCTACGAGCAGTACTTC
V: TRBV19
D: TRBD2
size: NA
J: TRBJ2-7

CDR3: CASSLTSNTEAFF
DNA: TGCGCCAGCAGCTTGACTTCGAACACTGAAGCTTTCTTT
V: TRBV5-1
D: NA
size: NA
J: TRBJ1-1

CDR3: CASSRDSANTGELFF
DNA: TGTGCCAGCTCACGGGACAGCGCGAACACCGGGGAGCTGTTTTTT
V: TRBV18
D: TRBD1
size: NA
J: TRBJ2-2

CDR3: CATSQGHDGYTF
DNA: TGTGCCACCAGCCAAGGACATGATGGCTACACCTTC
V: TRBV24-1
D: NA
size: NA
J: TRBJ1-2

CDR3: CASSLDSRNYGYTF
DNA: TGTGCCAGCAGCTTAGACAGCCGCAACTATGGCTACACCTTC
V: TRBV7-9
D: NA
size: NA
J: TRBJ1-2

CDR3: CASSNSRETQYF
DNA: TGTGCCAGTAGCAATAGCCGGGAGACCCAGTACTTC
V: TRBV19
D: NA
size: NA
J: TRBJ2-5

CDR3: CASSFSETQYF
DNA: TGCGCCAGCAGCTTTTCGGAGACCCAGTACTTC
V: TRBV5-1
D: NA
size: NA
J: TRBJ2-5

CDR3: CASSLWADPNTEAFF
DNA: TGTGCCAGCAGCCTGTGGGCAGACCCGAACACTGAAGCTTTCTTT
V: TRBV7-8
D: NA
size: NA
J: TRBJ1-1

CDR3: CASSPYGAVSRQPQHF
DNA: TGTGCCAGTAGTCCTTACGGTGCGGTATCTCGACAGCCCCAGCATTTT
V: TRBV19
D: NA
size: NA
J: TRBJ1-5

CDR3: CASSRRGGGINTDTQYF
DNA: TGTGCCAGCAGCCGCCGGGGGGGAGGGATTAACACAGATACGCAGTATTTT
V: TRBV3-1/TRBV3-2
D: TRBD2
size: NA
J: TRBJ2-3

CDR3: CASSRWGTGVSEQYF
DNA: TGTGCCAGTAGTCGTTGGGGGACAGGGGTTTCCGAGCAGTACTTC
V: TRBV19
D: TRBD1
size: NA
J: TRBJ2-7

CDR3: CASSQDYTRDRSYGYTF
DNA: TGTGCCAGCAGCCAAGATTATACACGAGACAGAAGCTATGGCTACACCTTC
V: TRBV4-2
D: NA
size: NA
J: TRBJ1-2

CDR3: CASRTRTGSNTEAFF
DNA: TGTGCCAGTAGGACGCGGACAGGTTCGAACACTGAAGCTTTCTTT
V: TRBV19
D: TRBD1
size: NA
J: TRBJ1-1

CDR3: CASSRGDRQGEFF
DNA: TGTGCCAGCTCACGAGGAGATAGACAGGGCGAGTTCTTC
V: TRBV18
D: TRBD1
size: NA
J: TRBJ2-1

CDR3: CASSGHRGRKETQYF
DNA: TGTGCCAGCAGCGGGCACAGGGGGCGAAAAGAGACCCAGTACTTC
V: TRBV9
D: TRBD1
size: NA
J: TRBJ2-5

CDR3: CASSLLGQGANYGYTF
DNA: TGTGCCAGCAGCCTTCTGGGACAGGGAGCTAACTATGGCTACACCTTC
V: TRBV3-1/TRBV3-2
D: TRBD1
size: NA
J: TRBJ1-2

CDR3: CASSEYRGRTEAFF
DNA: TGCGCCAGCAGTGAGTACAGGGGGAGGACTGAAGCTTTCTTT
V: TRBV10-2
D: TRBD1
size: NA
J: TRBJ1-1

CDR3: CATGGSGNTIYF
DNA: TGTGCCACCGGGGGCTCTGGAAACACCATATATTTT
V: TRBV28
D: NA
size: NA
J: TRBJ1-3

CDR3: CASSGTRLGEQFF
DNA: TGTGCCAGCAGCGGGACTAGACTGGGTGAGCAGTTCTTC
V: TRBV7-6
D: TRBD2
size: once
J: TRBJ2-1

CDR3: CALDTKNQETQYF
DNA: TGTGCCTTAGACACAAAAAACCAAGAGACCCAGTACTTC
V: TRBV30
D: NA
size: once
J: TRBJ2-5

CDR3: CASSFRTGSDGYTF
DNA: TGTGCCAGCAGCTTCAGGACAGGGTCGGATGGCTACACCTTC
V: TRBV7-9
D: TRBD1
size: NA
J: TRBJ1-2

CDR3: CASSYSDRHYGYTF
DNA: TGTGCCAGCAGTTACTCGGACAGGCACTATGGCTACACCTTC
V: TRBV6-6
D: TRBD1
size: NA
J: TRBJ1-2

CDR3: CASSVTSGNTGELFF
DNA: TGTGCCAGCAGCGTGACTAGCGGCAATACCGGGGAGCTGTTTTTT
V: TRBV7-2
D: TRBD2
size: NA
J: TRBJ2-2

CDR3: CASSDPQGYQPQHF
DNA: TGCGCCAGCAGCGATCCTCAGGGGTACCAGCCCCAGCATTTT
V: TRBV4-1
D: NA
size: NA
J: TRBJ1-5

CDR3: CASSEGRDFYGYTF
DNA: TGTGCCAGCAGTGAAGGCCGGGACTTCTATGGCTACACCTTC
V: TRBV6-1
D: NA
size: NA
J: TRBJ1-2

CDR3: CAWMAARGTNEKLFF
DNA: TGTGCCTGGATGGCGGCTCGTGGTACCAATGAAAAACTGTTTTTT
V: TRBV30
D: NA
size: NA
J: TRBJ1-4

CDR3: CASSANGGGQGNQPQHF
DNA: TGTGCCAGCAGTGCCAATGGGGGGGGGCAGGGCAATCAGCCCCAGCATTTT
V: TRBV6-1
D: NA
size: NA
J: TRBJ1-5

CDR3: CAWTAGLNSPLHF
DNA: TGTGCCTGGACGGCAGGGCTTAATTCACCCCTCCACTTT
V: TRBV30
D: NA
size: NA
J: TRBJ1-6